Sequencing of this TCR beta chain was carried out in a study of cytomegalovirus exposure and HLA in healthy donors (TCRdb year 2017). As for the study more broadly: In an earlier analysis of roughly 590 of the donors, 250 to 350 Gb of sequence data and about 110 million unique TCR beta sequences from about 190 million T cells were reported. Around 330 gigabases of sequencing data and around 88 million unique TCR sequences made up an early release that covered several hundred HLA-typed donors. Of the approximately 400 genotyped donors, roughly 80% were placed in the genetic ancestry cluster associated with self-reported Caucasian donors. The study aimed to test whether cataloging public T cell receptors could reveal signatures of past pathogen exposure. The T cell repertoires of several hundred subjects were profiled by immunosequencing and related to cytomegalovirus serostatus. In addition to the first cohort of 666 subjects, a separate validation cohort of 120 different subjects was used. The study combined high-throughput TCR immunosequencing, statistical association of individual TCRs with disease status, and machine learning to predict cytomegalovirus infection status. A later analysis re-analyzed previously published TCR beta repertoires from hundreds of donors and added high-resolution HLA genotyping to study TCR occurrence patterns. The later analysis used no new phenotypic data to find candidate immune exposures, relying instead on TCR beta sequences and their occurrence across donors. An earlier analysis of around 580 of the donors used high-throughput TCR beta sequencing to judge whether each TCR beta V gene segment behaved as functional or pseudogenic. Donor age, sex, ethnicity and CMV serostatus were compiled alongside the repertoire data. A later genetic analysis took genome-wide SNP genotypes for about three fifths of the 666 donors and used that subset as a discovery cohort. Every repertoire in the discovery cohort had been generated on one and the same sequencing platform. HLA typing covered class I and class II loci at four-digit resolution. The number of typed donors differed by locus: about 620-640 for A, B, C, DRB1 and DQB1; some 500 for DQA1; over 600 for DPA1; and around 450 for DPB1. Because of strong linkage in the cohort, roughly five DR-DQ haplotypes were treated as single units for association and clustering. On average, around 240,000 unique TCR beta nucleotide sequences were sequenced per donor among 398 genotyped donors of the cohort, with about 17% of those sequences being non-productive.

What the study reported, not specific to this receptor: Some IMGT-functional V segments, including TRBV6-2 and TRBV6-3, could not be distinguished by the 87-base-pair reads and were therefore excluded. Several of the top co-occurrence clusters appeared to be linked to parvovirus B19, influenza, CMV and Epstein-Barr virus, according to a later analysis. In an earlier analysis of fewer than 750 of the donors, most TCR beta V segments were observed in productive rearrangements about 90% or about 30% of the time, broadly matching IMGT annotations. Presence/absence analyses assumed roughly uniform sequencing depth across donors, an assumption that may not hold. In a later analysis, HLA-associated TCR beta chains showed more clonal expansion and lower generation probabilities than non-associated chains that were equally common. Linkage disequilibrium might explain the correlated functional status among segregating V segments, but an unknown experimental factor could not be excluded. Across donors, most TCR sequences were observed very rarely, whereas some public TCRs were present in many individuals. Most CMV-associated TCR beta chains appeared to be HLA-restricted in a later analysis, and the HLA associations seemed to be driven largely by CMV exposure. It was suggested by the authors that the approach could potentially be generalized to other disease states and immunological phenotypes. Because counts were too low, approximately 15 rarely observed V segments, including chromosome 9 orphons, were excluded from the earlier analysis of several hundred of the donors. A later analysis found that TCR association rates varied across HLA loci, with DRB1 alleles showing the most associated TCRs and HLA-C alleles the fewest. Because HLA typing was unavailable for some donors at each locus, only the typed subset was used in association tests. Strong co-occurrence of HLA alleles, especially DR and DQ, made assigning TCR associations to individual alleles difficult. The cohort was sequenced for TCR beta chains only, and without alpha or paired-chain data the features that could be detected were limited. A further reported finding was that TCR beta sequences accurately predicted the HLA-A and HLA-B alleles for most subjects in the first cohort. Specific HLA alleles were associated with about 17,000 TCR beta sequences at a false discovery rate of 0.05 in a later analysis. In the study, roughly 160 TCR beta chains were listed as associated with cytomegalovirus. According to a later genetic analysis, donors in an Asian-associated ancestry cluster had fewer N-insertions in productive TCRs than the approximately 650-donor mean. A group of highly shared sequence variants was considered likely to be a technical artifact of the sequencing pipeline. CMV serostatus was the only immune exposure information available for the cohort. In both the original and validation cohorts, the classifier was reported to diagnose cytomegalovirus status with high specificity and sensitivity. Three of the identified cytomegalovirus-associated TCR beta chains were confirmed in vitro to be specific for cytomegalovirus antigens. A later genetic analysis associated a missense DCLRE1C variant with V-gene and J-gene trimming of TCR beta chains, and an independent cohort replicated the association.

CDR1 and CDR2 (MNHNY, SVGAGI) derive from the germline V gene (reference sequence). Measured from the cysteine to the phenylalanine, the CDR3 is 15 residues long. The CDR3 DNA has 45 bases and is translated from base 1. V lost 6 bases and J lost 2 bases; the stretch between them is 16 bases long. About this clone: Its antigen has not been determined. The sample holds no much larger clone one base away, and base qualities are not on file.

The cohort was made up of approximately 670 healthy bone marrow donors. All cohort members were sampled while nominally healthy, although unrecorded immune exposures were likely present. The donor tested CMV seropositive and was one of the 289 seropositive cohort members. A peripheral blood sample was provided by each donor, and peripheral blood mononuclear cells were used for TCR beta sequencing. Genomic DNA extraction from the blood cell samples was performed with the Qiagen DNeasy Blood Extraction Kit. The method was the immunoSEQ multiplex PCR assay. For the multiplex PCR, a mixture combining 60 forward primers for TCR Vbeta segments and 13 reverse primers for TCR Jbeta segments was used. The CDR3 region of rearranged TCR beta genes was amplified from genomic DNA by a multiplex PCR assay. Amplified TCR beta libraries were sequenced as 87-base-pair reads on the Illumina HiSeq System. The paper's data handling went like this. A later analysis tallied some 79 million unique TCR beta chains across the 666 repertoires, and some 10 million of those chains were shared by two or more donors. A nearest-neighbor algorithm error-corrected the raw reads and collapsed the reads into unique sequences, merging closely related sequences to remove PCR and sequencing errors. Alignment of CDR3 sequences to IMGT reference sequences was used to assign V, D and J gene segments. For a sequence to be retained, a match of at least six nucleotides was required to both a V gene segment and a J gene segment. A rearrangement was called productive if the CDR3 had no stop codons and remained in frame with V and J, and every other rearrangement was called non-productive. Following IMGT convention, CDR3 was defined as the stretch from the second conserved V-encoded cysteine to the conserved J-encoded phenylalanine. In an earlier analysis of around 540 of the donors, sequences lacking an unambiguous match to a single V gene segment were excluded. In an earlier analysis of approximately 500 of the donors, a V segment was called functional when productive rearrangements were above 56.7%, and segregating when the standard deviation between donors exceeded 5%. To diagnose cytomegalovirus status from the catalog of TCR beta chain sequences, a statistical classification framework was built. In a later analysis, TCR nucleotide sequences were compared against IMGT/GENE-DB human TR gene sequences so that V and J genes could be assigned. The TCRdist pipeline was used in a later analysis to assign CDR3 sequences and most-parsimonious VDJ recombination scenarios. In a later analysis, each TCR beta chain was defined by its CDR3 amino acid sequence together with its V-gene family, and reads lacking a unique V-gene family were excluded. As a way to deal with suspected cross-contamination and a sequencing artifact, a later analysis dropped nearly 600 nucleotide sequences that were highly shared and had low generation probability. In a later analysis, a clonal expansion index was calculated for each public chain from normalized within-repertoire ranks of inferred template counts. Generation probabilities in a later analysis came from a VDJ recombination model fitted to out-of-frame rearrangements, and those results were checked against IGoR. Hypergeometric tests were used in a later analysis to score TCR-TCR, TCR-HLA and TCR-CMV co-occurrence, with a repertoire-size bias correction applied to the TCR pairs. False discovery rates were estimated in a later analysis by permuting HLA or CMV assignments 20 times. In a later analysis, co-occurring TCRs were grouped with DBSCAN, and TCRdist sequence similarity was added when clustering was performed within HLA-allele-positive subsets. For co-occurrence clustering, repertoires with fewer than 30,000 or more than 120,000 public chains were excluded, along with five or six repertoires with anomalous nucleotide sharing. TCRdb provides this immuneACCESS table in a form limited to in-frame rearrangements. Some clones are lacking; in checked studies, under half of them reflect an unresolved V gene, and why the rest are absent is not known. V and J calls and clone size are given by that table; D and trimming were obtained from the DNA. For this sample the table gives about 150,000 clones, of which approximately 84% were detected only once. The ten largest clones take up 2.5% of the sample.

Sequencing used PBMCs. The chain couples TRBV6-6 to TRBJ2-5, and perhaps TRBD2 as D gene, on 5 matching bases. The receptor was isolated from a man aged 30-40 years in good health and CMV-seropositive. The DNA reads TGTGCCAGCAGAGCCGCGGCGGGCCCTCAAGAGACCCAGTACTTC. Its product reads: CASRAAAGPQETQYF.